The clone carrying this TCR beta chain showed up many times. Its specificity is not known. The TCR library protocol was used to attach unique molecular identifiers. These identifiers were attached to individual cDNA molecules. TCRdb re-derived calls from the 5' RACE reads in MiXCR, one entry per CDR3 protein. The sample yields 62,000 or so distinct CDR3 sequences, approximately 9.2% seen once. The sample originates from a study of early T cells in non-severe SARS-CoV-2 infection. Background on the study: Sequencing used unsorted whole-blood bulk RNA, so chains lack pairing. Study-wide results and limits: Matching results from VDJdb favored anti-spike CD8 responses, leaving private and CD4 specificities undetected.

This CDR3 spans 14 amino acids. In germline, CDR1 is LNHDA, CDR2 SQIVND (reference sequence). Trimming removed 4 bases at V and 2 bases at J, with 12 bases between. The TCR was taken from an adult who was a healthcare worker with PCR-confirmed SARS-CoV-2 infection or an uninfected control (not recorded which). This chain uses TRBV19 with TRBJ2-7; tentatively, D is TRBD2 (5 bases). Here the sequenced sample was whole blood, taken at baseline. The CDR3 protein is CASSTGFQTYEQYF. In DNA, the CDR3 is TGTGCCAGTAGTACGGGGTTCCAAACCTACGAGCAGTACTTC.